Listed here are 26 T cell receptor beta chains from one sample, sequenced in a study of CD8+ T cells in alopecia areata. Researchers took lesional scalp punch biopsies and peripheral blood from people who were alopecia areata patients. The sequencing template was cDNA reverse transcribed from extracted RNA. TCRdb keeps only in-frame clones here, not all; method: immunoSEQ multiplex PCR. Among about 14,000 clones, 50% to 70% were seen once, and the ten largest hold approximately 11%. The source material was skin, sampled at week 0. The receptors come from a human donor with alopecia areata.

In this sample, this clone is medium-sized. This chain joins TRBV27 and TRBJ2-6; no firm D call. CDR3 length: 16 residues. V was pared by 3 bases and J by 2 bases, with 11 bases between. The germline gives CDR1 MNHEY, CDR2 SMNVEV (reference sequence). The CDR3 DNA sequence: TGTGCCAGCAGTTTCAGTTGGTCTGCTGGGGCCAACGTCCTGACTTTC. This codes for CASSFSWSAGANVLTF.

The V and J genes are TRBV27 and TRBJ2-5, with unresolved D. CDR3 size: 10 residues. V was pared by 8 bases and J by 5 bases, with 6 bases between. Germline loops: CDR1 MNHEY, CDR2 SMNVEV (reference sequence). CDR3 DNA sequence: TGTGCCAGCGGTAAGGAGACCCAGTACTTC. Protein sequence: CASGKETQYF.

This clone was picked up a small number of times. This chain uses TRBV4-1 with TRBJ1-5, with 10 nucleotides matching TRBD1. V lost 1 base, J lost 2 bases, and 2 bases stayed unmatched. The CDR3 is 16 amino acids. Germline V gene sequence: CDR1 MGHRA, CDR2 YSYEKL. CDR3 DNA sequence: TGCGCCAGCAGCCAAGCAGGGACAGGGGGCAATCAGCCCCAGCATTTT. Translated, it gives CASSQAGTGGNQPQHF.

The rearrangement uses TRBV5-1 and TRBJ2-7; D could derive from TRBD1 or TRBD2 (5 bases each). V dropped 4 bases and J dropped 4 bases, with 15 bases sitting between them. Germline CDR1 SGHRS, CDR2 YFSETQ. This CDR3 has 14 amino acids. CDR3 sequence: CASSPAEGTYEQYF. The CDR3, as DNA: TGCGCCAGCAGCCCCGCAGAGGGGACGTACGAGCAGTACTTC.

The chain uses TRBV7-8 and TRBJ1-5, with D uncertain. This CDR3 region has 14 residues. V was trimmed by 1 base and J by 4 bases, leaving 8 bases between them. Germline V gene data show CDR1 as SGHVS and CDR2 as FQNEAQ. CDR3 loop: CASSLEAGNQPQHF. CDR3 in DNA: TGTGCCAGCAGCTTAGAAGCGGGTAATCAGCCCCAGCATTTT.

Worth noting for this clone: The DNA is omitted, as the CDR3 cannot be located on it reliably, and the CDR3 follows TCRdb's listing. The J gene is TRBJ2-4, the V gene TRBV28. Termini included, the CDR3 measures 19 amino acids. CDR1 and CDR2 (germline): MDHEN, SYDVKM. This CDR3 is CASSTSGPGHTLAKNIQYF.

In this sample, this clone turned up a few times. This chain joins TRBV27 and TRBJ1-1, with D hard to call. The CDR3 contains 12 residues. V was clipped by 6 bases and J by 6 bases, with 11 bases between them. Looked up from germline, CDR1 is MNHEY and CDR2 is SMNVEV (reference sequence). CDR3 DNA sequence: TGTGCCAGCAGCTTTGGTAGCTCTGAAGCTTTCTTT. Protein: CASSFGSSEAFF.

CDR3 region: CASSPGGGATDTQYF. The CDR3 nucleotides read TGTGCCAGCAGCCCTGGCGGGGGGGCCACAGATACGCAGTATTTT. This chain links TRBV5-6 with TRBJ2-3; TRBD2 matches 9 bases. This CDR3 is 15 amino acids long. Germline assignment: CDR1 SGHDT and CDR2 YYEEEE. Losses at the gene ends were 4 bases for V and 2 bases for J; bases not matched to a gene: 5.

This chain joins TRBV14 and TRBJ1-1; TRBD1 matches 8 bases. V dropped 4 bases and J dropped 3; count of bases not matched to a gene: 22. Germline-derived CDR1 and CDR2 are SGHDN and FVKESK. This CDR3 is built from 20 residues. The DNA of the CDR3 is TGTGCCAGCAGCCCCCTAGATGCCGAGACAGGGGTAATCCTGCACACTGAAGCTTTCTTT. As protein: CASSPLDAETGVILHTEAFF.

The chain has TRBV5-1 and TRBJ2-6; D remains unclear. Trimming took 0 bases from V and 0 from J, leaving 4 bases between them. The CDR3 runs 15 residues. Germline V CDR1 and CDR2: SGHRS, YFSETQ. The CDR3 DNA follows: TGCGCCAGCAGCTTGGAGACCTCTGGGGCCAACGTCCTGACTTTC. It yields the protein CASSLETSGANVLTF. The full variable domain, its missing parts supplied by reference TRBV5-1 and TRBJ2-6, is KAGVTQTPRYLIKTRGQQVTLSCSPISGHRSVSWYQQTPGQGLQFLFEYFSETQRNKGNFPGRFSGRQFSNSRSEMNVSTLELGDSALYLCASSLETSGANVLTFGAGSRLTVL.

This chain connects TRBV7-6 to TRBJ1-4; TRBD1 matches at 7 bases. CDR1 and CDR2 from the germline V gene are SGHVS and FNYEAQ. CDR3 size: 15 residues. With 1 base clipped from V and 8 bases from J, the junction kept 7 bases outside the gene matches. CDR3 amino acids: CASSLVEGALEKLFF. The DNA for the CDR3 is TGTGCCAGCAGCTTAGTGGAGGGGGCCCTCGAAAAACTGTTTTTT.

In its sample, this clone was seen a few times. The V call is TRBV15, the J call TRBJ1-5, with D unresolved. The germline CDR1 and CDR2 sequences are LNHNV and YYDKDF (reference sequence). Trimming removed 1 base at V and 1 base at J, with 2 bases between. The CDR3 is made up of 13 amino acids. The DNA for the CDR3 is TGTGCCACCAGCAGAGGCAGCAATCAGCCCCAGCATTTT. This translates into CATSRGSNQPQHF.

The V and J genes are TRBV2 and TRBJ2-7, with D perhaps assigned TRBD1 or TRBD2 (7 bases each). Trimming pared 6 bases from V and 2 bases from J, leaving 14 bases between. The CDR3 consists of 14 residues. The germline gives CDR1 SNHLY, CDR2 FYNNEI. In DNA, the CDR3 is TGTGCCAGCAGAGGGAGGGACAGTCCCTACGAGCAGTACTTC. Translated: CASRGRDSPYEQYF.

V and J are TRBV7-2 and TRBJ2-7; TRBD2 matches 7 bases. Per germline, CDR1 SGHTA and CDR2 FQGNSA. With V trimmed by 0 bases and J by 0 bases, 11 bases remained unmatched. The CDR3 spans 18 residues. CDR3 protein: CASSLAGGGAHSSYEQYF. CDR3 coding DNA: TGTGCCAGCAGCTTAGCTGGCGGGGGAGCCCATAGCTCCTACGAGCAGTACTTC.

This clone appeared once. The chain has TRBV27 and TRBJ2-5; TRBD1 agrees at 11 bases. J lost 0 bases, V lost 4 bases, and 1 base had no gene match. The length of the CDR3 is 15 residues. Germline CDR1 and CDR2: MNHEY and SMNVEV (reference sequence). Written as DNA, the CDR3 is TGTGCCAGCAGTTGGGACAGGGGGTACCAAGAGACCCAGTACTTC. Protein sequence: CASSWDRGYQETQYF.

The rearrangement links TRBV19 to TRBJ2-3; 8 nucleotides match TRBD1. The germline gives CDR1 LNHDA, CDR2 SQIVND (reference sequence). V gave up 7 bases and J gave up 2 bases; unmatched junction bases: 8. This CDR3 is built from 15 residues. The CDR3 reads CASKDRGSFTDTQYF. In DNA, the CDR3 is TGTGCCAGTAAAGACAGGGGAAGTTTCACAGATACGCAGTATTTT.

The V call is TRBV11-2, the J call TRBJ1-1; D is uncertain. The ends were cut back, 2 bases at V and 5 bases at J, with 15 bases in the middle. CDR1 is SGHAT and CDR2 is FQNNGV in the germline V gene. This CDR3 spans 15 amino acids. CDR3 in DNA: TGTGCCAGCAGCTTACGGCTAGGGCGTGTGACTGAAGCTTTCTTT. Translation: CASSLRLGRVTEAFF.

The chain is built from TRBV6-1 and TRBJ1-2; tentative D call: TRBD1 (5 bases). The CDR3 is 16 residues long. V lost 4 bases and J 8 bases, leaving 23 bases between the germline ends. Germline V CDR1 and CDR2: MNHNS, SASEGT. The CDR3 protein is CASSVAGTGVSRGYTF. The CDR3 coding sequence is TGTGCCAGCAGTGTGGCCGGGACCGGAGTGAGCAGAGGCTACACCTTC.

This clone was counted between two and nine times. The rearrangement links TRBV20-1 to TRBJ2-5; D might be TRBD2 (5 bases). CDR3 length: 11 residues. From germline, CDR1 is DFQATT and CDR2 SNEGSKA (reference sequence). V lost 7 bases and J 5 bases, leaving 11 bases between the germline ends. CDR3 nucleotide sequence: TGCAGTGAGGCTAGCCGGGAGACCCAGTACTTC. The encoded protein is CSEASRETQYF.

The CDR3 loop is CASSLRGGEGSPLHF. CDR3 nucleotides: TGCGCCAGCAGCCTCCGGGGAGGAGAAGGATCACCCCTCCACTTT. The V call is TRBV4-3, the J call TRBJ1-6; D is unresolved. Germline V lookup: CDR1 LGHNA, CDR2 YSLEER. The V and J ends lost 4 bases and 10 bases respectively, with 17 bases between them. The CDR3 contains 15 residues.

The rearrangement links TRBV7-2 to TRBJ1-2; 7 bases are a match to TRBD1. V lost 4 bases to trimming and J lost 4 bases; unmatched junction nucleotides: 6. Germline V gene sequence: CDR1 SGHTA, CDR2 FQGNSA. The CDR3 length is 14 residues. DNA of the CDR3: TGTGCCAGCAGCTCCACCGGGACAGCCTATGGCTACACCTTC. It specifies CASSSTGTAYGYTF.

The gene calls are TRBV15 and TRBJ2-3; D is uncertain. Per germline, CDR1 LNHNV and CDR2 YYDKDF (reference sequence). The V gene lost 1 base and the J gene lost 4 bases, with 12 bases spanning the gap. CDR3 length: 15 residues. CDR3 DNA: TGTGCCACCAGCAGAGGGGTCAGCCTTTCAGATACGCAGTATTTT. Translating it yields CATSRGVSLSDTQYF.

This clone was counted between two and nine times. A junction end diverges from the germline sequence, so it may reflect a read error. The chain has TRBV28 and TRBJ2-3; D call uncertain. CDR3 length: 17 residues. Germline V gives CDR1 MDHEN, CDR2 SYDVKM. The CDR3 DNA follows: TGTGCCAGCAGTTTATGGGTAGAAGGGTTGCCCACAAATACGCAGTATTTT. It yields the protein CASSLWVEGLPTNTQYF.

The genes are TRBV30 and TRBJ2-7; D is possibly TRBD1 (6 bases). V was clipped by 5 bases and J by 2 bases, with 10 bases between them. CDR3 size: 12 residues. CDR1 GTSNPN and CDR2 SVGIG come from the germline V gene (reference sequence). DNA for the CDR3: TGTGCCTGGGGAGACAGGCCCTACGAGCAGTACTTC. Protein product: CAWGDRPYEQYF.

This clone was observed a few times. This rearrangement joins TRBV4-1 to TRBJ2-5; no reliable D call. Germline V gene data show CDR1 as MGHRA and CDR2 as YSYEKL. The CDR3 contains 14 residues. Trimming took 0 bases from V and 6 from J, leaving 11 bases between them. CDR3 protein: CASSQDPRIKTQYF. As DNA, the CDR3 is TGCGCCAGCAGCCAAGATCCCAGAATAAAGACCCAGTACTTC.

The J gene is TRBJ1-4, the V gene TRBV30; 7 positions match TRBD1. The junction had 9 bases not matched to a gene; V was cut back by 7 bases and J by 4 bases. Per germline, CDR1 GTSNPN and CDR2 SVGIG (reference sequence). There are 14 residues in the CDR3. CDR3 DNA: TGTGCCTTTAACAGGGACAGAGATAATGAAAAACTGTTTTTT. This encodes CAFNRDRDNEKLFF.